This T cell receptor beta chain derives from a study of cytomegalovirus exposure and HLA in healthy donors. Points on this clone: The target antigen is unknown.

CDR1 is SGHAT, CDR2 FQNNGV, per germline. CDR3 length equals 16 residues. V dropped 1 base and J dropped 2 bases, with 11 bases sitting between them. A multiplex PCR was run with 60 Vbeta primers and 13 Jbeta primers. Data came from immunoSEQ multiplex PCR; TCRdb stores just in-frame clones and leaves some out. Of under 200,000 clones listed, 65% to 90% are singletons. Findings of the study overall: In an earlier analysis, in about 530 donors, most V segments appeared productive either ~87% or ~30% of the time.

The chain has TRBV11-2 and TRBJ2-2; tentative D call: TRBD1 (6 bases). The receptor was isolated from a man aged 50-60 years in good health and CMV-seropositive. The specimen sequenced was PBMCs. CDR3: CASSLGGGANTGELFF. As DNA, the CDR3 is TGTGCCAGCAGCTTAGGTGGGGGCGCAAACACCGGGGAGCTGTTTTTT.